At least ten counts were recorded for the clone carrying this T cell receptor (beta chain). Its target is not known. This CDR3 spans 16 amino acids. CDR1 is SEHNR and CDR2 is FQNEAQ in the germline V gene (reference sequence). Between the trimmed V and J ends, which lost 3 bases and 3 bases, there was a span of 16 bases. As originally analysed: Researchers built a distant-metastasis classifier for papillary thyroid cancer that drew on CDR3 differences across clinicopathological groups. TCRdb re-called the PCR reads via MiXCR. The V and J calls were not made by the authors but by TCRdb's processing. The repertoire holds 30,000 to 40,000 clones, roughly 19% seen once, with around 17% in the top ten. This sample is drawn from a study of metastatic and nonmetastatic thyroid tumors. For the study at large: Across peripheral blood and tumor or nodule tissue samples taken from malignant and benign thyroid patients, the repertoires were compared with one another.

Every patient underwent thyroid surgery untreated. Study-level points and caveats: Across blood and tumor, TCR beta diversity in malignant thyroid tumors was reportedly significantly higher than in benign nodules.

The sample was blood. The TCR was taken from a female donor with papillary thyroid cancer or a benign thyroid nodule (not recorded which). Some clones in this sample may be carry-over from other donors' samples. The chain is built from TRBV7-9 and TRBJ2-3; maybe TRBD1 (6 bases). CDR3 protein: CASSFRTEGGTDTQYF. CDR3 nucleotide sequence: TGTGCCAGCAGCTTTAGGACAGAGGGCGGGACAGATACGCAGTATTTT. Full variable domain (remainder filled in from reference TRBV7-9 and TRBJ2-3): DTGVSQNPRHKITKRGQNVTFRCDPISEHNRLYWYRQTLGQGPEFLTYFQNEAQLEKSRLLSDRFSAERPKGSFSTLEIQRTEQGDSAMYLCASSFRTEGGTDTQYFGPGTRLTVL.